The T cell receptor (beta chain) under discussion was sequenced for a study of CXCR3-negative and CXCR3-positive naive CD8 T cells. Germline V gene sequence: CDR1 SGHRS, CDR2 YFSETQ. CDR3 length equals 14 residues. Study findings and constraints: Compared with CXCR3-negative naive cells, CXCR3-positive naive cells showed more hydrophobic TRB CDR3s. TRBV-TRBJ usage was similar across naive CXCR3 subsets but distinct in memory cells.

Researchers prepared the TRB cDNA libraries using 5' RACE with UMI labels. TCRdb re-analyzed the 5' RACE reads; it lists each CDR3 protein once, without DNA. The sample table includes about 89,000 distinct CDR3 sequences. As regards this clonotype: Its antigen remains unidentified.

The sequenced sample consisted of naive CXCR3+ CD8+ T cells from blood. Documented subset: CD45RO-CCR7+CD27+CD95- naive CD8+ T cells expressing CXCR3 (TNR3+). The sequence came from a human donor in good health. Some clones in this sample may be carry-over from other donors' samples. This sequence joins TRBV5-1 and TRBJ1-1; TCRdb's assignment of TRBD1 cannot be checked, as there is no DNA. The CDR3 here is CASREGQGATEAFF.